The rows below give T cell receptor beta chains drawn from one sample of a study of blood T cells in healthy people across ages. TCRdb re-called the 5' RACE reads with MiXCR, one entry per CDR3 protein. The sample lists 1.5 million to 2 million distinct CDR3 sequences; roughly two fifths were seen once. Sequencing was carried out using blood. The receptors originated from a human donor in good health. The CDR3 runs from the conserved cysteine through the conserved F or W. A D gene is named only where the DNA matches it firmly. Size values are once, few and many counts, or a class for expanded clones, and some rows have none.

d_call j_call v_call clone_size cdr3_nt cdr3_aa
NA TRBJ2-7 TRBV6-2/TRBV6-3 few TGTGCCAGCAGTTACTATCCGGGACCAGGCTACGAGCAGTACTTC CASSYYPGPGYEQYF
TRBD1 TRBJ2-7 TRBV2 NA TGTGCCAGCACTTGGGACAGGGTCGTTGGGCAGTACTTC CASTWDRVVGQYF
NA TRBJ2-7 TRBV28 NA TGTGCCAGCAGTGGGACTCCAACCTACGAGCAGTACTTC CASSGTPTYEQYF
NA TRBJ1-1 TRBV20-1 NA TGCAGTGCTGGAACCAATCAAGTGAACACTGAAGCTTTCTTT CSAGTNQVNTEAFF
TRBD1 TRBJ1-5 TRBV12-3/TRBV12-4 NA TGTGCCAGCAGGGGACAGGGAGGGCATCAGCCCCAGCATTTT CASRGQGGHQPQHF
NA TRBJ1-6 TRBV4-3 few TGCGCCAGCAGCCAAGATTTGACAGATAATTCACCCCTCCACTTT CASSQDLTDNSPLHF
TRBD2 TRBJ2-3 TRBV5-6 NA TGTGCCAGCAGCAACGGGGGGGCCGCAGATACGCAGTATTTT CASSNGGAADTQYF
NA TRBJ1-2 TRBV15 NA TGTGCCACCAGCAGAGATGGCAGCTATGGCTACACCTTC CATSRDGSYGYTF
TRBD1 TRBJ2-7 TRBV28 few TGTGCCAGCACCGTACCGGGACAGGCCTACGAGCAGTACTTC CASTVPGQAYEQYF
NA TRBJ2-7 TRBV6-1 few TGTGCCAGCAGGCTGGACAGCATCACCTACGAGCAGTACTTC CASRLDSITYEQYF
TRBD2 TRBJ2-3 TRBV12-3/TRBV12-4 NA TGTGCCAGTGGCCGAGCGGGAAGCGCAGATACGCAGTATTTT CASGRAGSADTQYF
NA TRBJ2-1 TRBV19 NA TGTGCCAGTAGTATAGTGGCGGGGGCCAACAATGAGCAGTTCTTC CASSIVAGANNEQFF
NA TRBJ2-2 TRBV7-3 NA TGTGCCAGCAGCTTAACACTAAACACCGGGGAGCTGTTTTTT CASSLTLNTGELFF
NA TRBJ2-7 TRBV25-1 few TGTGCCATCACACTAGGCTACGAGCAGTACTTC CAITLGYEQYF
TRBD2 TRBJ2-1 TRBV4-2 many TGTGCCAGCAGCCAAAGCGGGGGGCGCTACAATGAGCAGTTCTTC CASSQSGGRYNEQFF
NA TRBJ1-2 TRBV29-1 NA TGCAGTGCGGGAGGGGCGAGAGGCTACACCTTC CSAGGARGYTF
TRBD1 TRBJ1-6 TRBV5-1 NA TGCGCCAGCAGCCCAACCGGGACAGATAATTCACCCCTCCACTTT CASSPTGTDNSPLHF
NA TRBJ1-2 TRBV7-9 NA TGTGCCAGCAGCTTAGGCCCACGCTGGGGCTACACCTTC CASSLGPRWGYTF
NA TRBJ1-1 TRBV27 NA TGTGCCAGCAGTCCCCACCGGCAAAGGACTGAAGCTTTCTTT CASSPHRQRTEAFF
NA TRBJ1-6 TRBV20-1 NA TGCAGTGCTAGTTATTTTATGGGAGTTGATTCACCCCTCCACTTT CSASYFMGVDSPLHF
NA TRBJ2-3 TRBV29-1 NA TGCAGCGTTGAAGATCCGCCCGGGACCTCCGCAGATACGCAGTATTTT CSVEDPPGTSADTQYF
TRBD1 TRBJ2-5 TRBV2 NA TGTGCCAGCAGTGCCTCCACAGGGGGTCAAGAGACCCAGTACTTC CASSASTGGQETQYF
TRBD1 TRBJ1-2 TRBV20-1 NA TGCAGTGCTAGCTCCTCAGGGGGCGCAGGGACTAACTATGGCTACACCTTC CSASSSGGAGTNYGYTF
TRBD2 TRBJ2-1 TRBV5-1 few TGCGCCAGCACCCCGAATCCAACTAGCGGGGGGAACAATGAGCAGTTCTTC CASTPNPTSGGNNEQFF
NA TRBJ2-7 TRBV6-5 few TGTGCCAGCAGTTACTCGACTTCGGGGGTAGGGTACGAGCAGTACTTC CASSYSTSGVGYEQYF
TRBD2 TRBJ2-5 TRBV2 once TGTGCCAACAGACCCGGACTAGCGGGGGATGGGGAGACCCAGTACTTC CANRPGLAGDGETQYF
NA TRBJ2-3 TRBV11-2 once TGTGCCAGCAGCCCGCGTTGGGGGCGGGGGAGCACAGATACGCAGTATTTT CASSPRWGRGSTDTQYF
NA TRBJ2-7 TRBV6-6 NA TGTGCCGCCGCCGACTCCTACGAGCAGTACTTC CAAADSYEQYF
NA TRBJ2-6 TRBV24-1 few TGTGCCACCAGTGAGGCAGGGTCTACGGGGGCCAACGTCCTGACTTTC CATSEAGSTGANVLTF
NA TRBJ1-2 TRBV10-3 few TGTGCCATCAGTGAGTCTTTAGTAAGGGACTGGAACTATGGCTACACCTTC CAISESLVRDWNYGYTF
TRBD1 TRBJ2-7 TRBV7-9 NA TGTGCCAGCGGCCAGAGCGACAGGGGGGTCGGCGAGCAGTACTTC CASGQSDRGVGEQYF
NA TRBJ2-5 TRBV11-2 NA TGTGCCAGCAGCTTCAGTTTTGGTCGAGAGACCCAGTACTTC CASSFSFGRETQYF
NA TRBJ1-6 TRBV12-3/TRBV12-4 NA TGTGCCAGCAGTAAAACAGGGCTGTCAAGTTCACCCCTCCACTTT CASSKTGLSSSPLHF
NA TRBJ2-1 TRBV5-1 NA TGCGCCAGCAGCCTCTTCTTTCACTCCTACAATGAGCAGTTCTTC CASSLFFHSYNEQFF
NA TRBJ2-1 TRBV3-1 NA TGTGCCAGCAGCCAAGATAGTATCTACAATGAGCAGTTCTTC CASSQDSIYNEQFF
NA TRBJ2-6 TRBV28 few TGTGCCAGCGGAAACAGGGTGTACGTAGCTGGGGCCAACGTCCTGACTTTC CASGNRVYVAGANVLTF
TRBD2 TRBJ2-7 TRBV12-3/TRBV12-4 NA TGTGCCGGCAGTGGAAGCTCTAGCGGGGGCTACGAGCAGTACTTC CAGSGSSSGGYEQYF
NA TRBJ2-1 TRBV11-1 few TGTGCCAGCAGCTTATTGCGGGGAAGATCCTACAATGAGCAGTTCTTC CASSLLRGRSYNEQFF
NA TRBJ2-7 TRBV15 NA TGTGCCACCAGCAGAGCATTGGGCAGTGACTACGAGCAGTACTTC CATSRALGSDYEQYF
NA TRBJ1-2 TRBV6-5 few TGTGCCAGCAGCCGCAACCGTCCGGAATATGGCTACACCTTC CASSRNRPEYGYTF
NA TRBJ2-7 TRBV5-1 NA TGCGCCAGCAGCTTGGAAGGGTACTCCTACGAGCAGTACTTC CASSLEGYSYEQYF
NA TRBJ2-4 TRBV7-9 NA TGTGCCAGCAGCTTTGGGCCCCAAAGGGAGCAGTACTTC CASSFGPQREQYF
NA TRBJ2-4 TRBV9 few TGTGCCAGCAGCGTAAGTTCTTCGGCGGAGCAGTACTTC CASSVSSSAEQYF